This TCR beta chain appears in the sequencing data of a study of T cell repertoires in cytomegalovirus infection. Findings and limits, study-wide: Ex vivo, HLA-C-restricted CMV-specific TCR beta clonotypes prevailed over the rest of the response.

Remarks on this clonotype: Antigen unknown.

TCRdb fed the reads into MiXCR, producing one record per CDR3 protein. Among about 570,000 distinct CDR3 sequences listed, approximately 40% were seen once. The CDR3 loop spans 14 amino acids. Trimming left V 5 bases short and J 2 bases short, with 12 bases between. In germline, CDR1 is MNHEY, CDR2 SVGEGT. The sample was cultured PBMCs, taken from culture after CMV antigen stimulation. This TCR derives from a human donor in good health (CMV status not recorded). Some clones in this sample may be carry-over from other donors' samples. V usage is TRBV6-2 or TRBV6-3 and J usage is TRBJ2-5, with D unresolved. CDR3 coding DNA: TGTGCCAGCAGTCGATTTTCGGTGCAAGAGACCCAGTACTTC. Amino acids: CASSRFSVQETQYF.